This T cell receptor (beta chain) was sequenced during a study of blood T cells in healthy people across ages. Using a J-beta primer mix together with a sample-barcoded 5' primer, a second PCR was run for about 7 to 12 cycles. One entry per CDR3 protein results from TCRdb running MiXCR on the 5' RACE reads. The table lists 700,000 or so distinct CDR3 sequences, around two fifths of them singletons, with 25% to 35% in the top ten. The CDR3 loop spans 16 amino acids. Germline CDR1 reads DFQATT; CDR2 reads SNEGSKA (reference sequence). Specimen: blood. This receptor was taken from a man older than 75 in good health. The J gene is TRBJ2-7, the V gene TRBV20-1, with 9 bases matching TRBD2. Matching the DNA end better, TRBJ2-5 makes the J call doubtful. The CDR3 region has the DNA TGCAGTGCTAGAGATCAAGCGGGGGGAAGGTGGGAGACCCAGTACTTC. Translation: CSARDQAGGRWETQYF.